The present T cell receptor (beta chain) was sequenced within a study of T cell repertoires in cytomegalovirus infection. On the study more broadly: CMV epitopes used comprised recently identified HLA-C-restricted ones and well-studied HLA-B-restricted ones. TCR beta signatures that were public indicated CMV infection and matching HLA type.

As to this clonotype: The antigen remains unidentified.

The length of the CDR3 is 16 residues. The germline V gene has CDR1 MNHEY and CDR2 SVGEGT. Trimming removed 6 bases from V and 8 bases from J; junction bases left unmatched: 9. General study results and limits: Dominating the ex vivo response were TCR beta clonotypes that were CMV-specific and HLA-C-restricted.

TCRdb passed the reads through MiXCR, listing each CDR3 protein once. Among around 750,000 distinct CDR3 sequences listed, about 33% were seen once. This clonotype originated in a human donor in good health (CMV status not recorded). Some clones in this sample may be carry-over from other donors' samples. The sequences come from cultured CD8+ T cells from PBMCs, collected from culture after CMV antigen stimulation. The J gene is TRBJ2-1, the V gene TRBV6-2 or TRBV6-3; 14 bases are shared with TRBD2. Written as DNA, the CDR3 is TGTGCCAGCAGGGGTTTGACTAGCGGGGGGGCGTATGAGCAGTTCTTC. Translated: CASRGLTSGGAYEQFF.